Following are 12 T cell receptor beta chains from one sample sequenced in a study of PD-1 blockade in mismatch repair-deficient tumors. The method was immunoSEQ multiplex PCR; TCRdb's version includes in-frame clones alone and lacks a portion of them. The sample has some 100,000 clones; 65% to 85% are singletons. This material consisted of peripheral blood, taken roughly 36 weeks after starting pembrolizumab. Receptor source: an adult with mismatch repair-deficient cancer.

The chain combines TRBV2 with TRBJ1-4; D call uncertain. V was pared by 2 bases and J by 4 bases, with 5 bases between. Germline V gives CDR1 SNHLY, CDR2 FYNNEI. This CDR3 is built from 13 residues. The CDR3 protein is CASSEFLNEKLFF. CDR3 DNA sequence: TGTGCCAGCAGTGAATTTCTTAATGAAAAACTGTTTTTT.

The gene calls are TRBV2 and TRBJ2-6; D gene uncertain. Per the germline V gene, CDR1 is SNHLY and CDR2 is FYNNEI. The CDR3 totals 14 residues. V dropped 3 bases and J dropped 0 bases, with 3 bases sitting between them. DNA of the CDR3: TGTGCCAGCAGTGACCGCTCTGGGGCCAACGTCCTGACTTTC. It encodes CASSDRSGANVLTF.

The V gene is TRBV27, the J gene TRBJ2-6; 9 bases map to TRBD1. Trimming cost V 3 bases and J 10 bases; bases outside gene matches: 1. Per germline, CDR1 MNHEY and CDR2 SMNVEV (reference sequence). The CDR3 spans 13 residues. The CDR3 sequence: CASSFGTGNVLTF. CDR3 DNA: TGTGCCAGCAGTTTCGGGACAGGGAACGTCCTGACTTTC.

V and J are TRBV11-2 and TRBJ2-5; tentative D call: TRBD2 (5 bases). This CDR3 is built from 15 residues. Germline CDR1 SGHAT, CDR2 FQNNGV. V lost 4 bases and J lost 3, with 15 bases in between. The chain's CDR3 is CASSSGGGSKETQYF. In nucleotides, the CDR3 is TGTGCCAGCAGCTCAGGAGGCGGCAGTAAAGAGACCCAGTACTTC.

This clone was observed a single time. This chain links TRBV30 with TRBJ2-2; TRBD2 agrees at 8 bases. The CDR3 sequence is 13 residues long. With V trimmed by 5 bases and J by 6 bases, 5 bases remained unmatched. Germline V gives CDR1 GTSNPN, CDR2 SVGIG (reference sequence). The CDR3 DNA follows: TGTGCCTGGTCAAACGGGAGGGCCGGGGAGCTGTTTTTT. Translating gives CAWSNGRAGELFF.

This clone was recorded a few times. The rearrangement uses TRBV21-1 and TRBJ1-5; the table's D call of TRBD1 was not tested on the DNA. TRBV21-1 is listed as a pseudogene. The CDR3 loop spans 15 amino acids. This CDR3 is CASRRQLNQFRPQHF. CDR3 DNA: TGTGCCAGCCGGAGACAGCTCAATCAGTTTAGGCCCCAGCATTTT.

This chain uses TRBV5-4 with TRBJ2-1; D not resolved. This CDR3 comprises 13 residues. Germline V gives CDR1 SGHNT, CDR2 YYREEE (reference sequence). The ends were cut back, 0 bases at V and 4 bases at J, with 5 bases in the middle. The CDR3 reads CASSLEIYNEQFF. Written as DNA, the CDR3 is TGTGCCAGCAGCTTGGAGATTTACAATGAGCAGTTCTTC.

The chain joins TRBV9 to TRBJ1-2; tentatively, D is TRBD1 (6 bases). This CDR3 is built from 16 residues. The V gene lost 4 bases and the J gene lost 3 bases, with 19 bases spanning the gap. Germline V gives CDR1 SGDLS, CDR2 YYNGEE. The DNA of the CDR3 is TGTGCCAGCAGCCCCCAAGCTGGGGGCTACCACTATGGCTACACCTTC. Translating gives CASSPQAGGYHYGYTF.

The chain recombines TRBV5-6 with TRBJ2-7; 8 nucleotides line up with TRBD2. The CDR3 has 15 residues. Germline V gene lookup returns CDR1 SGHDT and CDR2 YYEEEE. V trimming: 0 bases; J trimming: 5 bases; junction bases outside the gene matches: 7. CDR3 sequence: CASSLGSGKVDEQYF. Here the CDR3 DNA reads TGTGCCAGCAGCTTGGGTAGCGGGAAGGTTGACGAGCAGTACTTC.

This rearrangement joins TRBV29-1 to TRBJ1-1; D is unresolved. CDR1 and CDR2 from the germline V gene are SQVTM and ANQGSEA. V lost 7 bases and J 7 bases, leaving 16 bases between the germline ends. This CDR3 spans 12 amino acids. The chain's CDR3 is CSAEQPGLEAFF. For the CDR3, the DNA is TGCAGCGCTGAGCAGCCAGGCCTTGAAGCTTTCTTT. The variable domain in full, with the rest retrieved from reference TRBV29-1 and TRBJ1-1, is SAVISQKPSRDICQRGTSLTIQCQVDSQVTMMFWYRQQPGQSLTLIATANQGSEATYESGFVIDKFPISRPNLTFSTLTVSNMSPEDSSIYLCSAEQPGLEAFFGQGTRLTVV.

The chain combines TRBV5-6 with TRBJ2-7; D might be TRBD2 (5 bases). This CDR3 has 15 residues. Germline V CDR1 and CDR2: SGHDT, YYEEEE. V gave up 0 bases and J gave up 3 bases, with 13 bases separating them. CDR3: CASSLVAGRDYEQYF. CDR3 bases: TGTGCCAGCAGCTTGGTCGCGGGTAGAGACTACGAGCAGTACTTC.

The CDR3, as DNA: TGTGCCAGCAATATGGGGTCTGGGGCCAACGTCCTGACTTTC. This encodes CASNMGSGANVLTF. The chain couples TRBV25-1 to TRBJ2-6; no reliable D call. Trimming took 7 bases from V and 1 from J, leaving 8 bases between them. Germline loops: CDR1 MGHDK, CDR2 SYGVNS. The length of the CDR3 is 14 residues.